These T cell receptor beta chains were read from a single sample in a study of blood T cell repertoires in COVID-19. Here immunoSEQ multiplex PCR was the method, and the copy in TCRdb shows in-frame clones only, minus some. The sample carries about 250,000 clones, roughly 84% recorded once. The sequencing sample was made of PBMCs or T cells enriched from blood (not recorded which). These receptors originate from a woman aged 45-65 years who had been exposed to COVID-19. Both conserved end residues are trimmed from each CDR3.

>TRBJ1-2|TRBV7-9
ASSLPADYGYT
>TRBJ2-3|TRBV5-1
ASSLGDSPSNTQY
>TRBJ2-5|TRBV30
AWSPNRLARETQY
>TRBJ2-5|TRBV28
ASSFSGGQETQY
>TRBJ1-5|TRBV19
ASEARAPLYSNQPQH
>TRBJ1-5|TRBV6-2/TRBV6-3
ASSYAQGGNQPQH
>TRBJ1-1|TRBV11-2
ASSLGGRDKAF
>TRBJ2-1|TRBV28
ASSSYGGPYNEQF
>TRBJ1-1|TRBV7-9
ASSLVTGVWTVPNTEAF
>TRBJ1-2|TRBV7-9
ASSPSGANYGYT
>TRBJ1-6|TRBV28
ASRSSDSFNSPLH
>TRBJ2-4|TRBV19
ASSTLTGSNIQY
>TRBJ2-7|TRBV6-2/TRBV6-3
ASSDSLYSYEQY
>TRBJ2-7|TRBV15
ATSRDRGYEQY
>TRBJ1-5|TRBV28
ASSFSGVGNQPQH
>TRBJ1-4|TRBV20-1
SASWQGGEKLF
>TRBJ1-2|TRBV7-9
ASSGPLGRKENYGYT
>TRBJ2-5|TRBV3-1/TRBV3-2
ASSHPIPGLGETQY
>TRBJ2-7|TRBV21-1
FVGGLYEQY
>TRBJ1-1|TRBV28
ASSSDRSLNTEAF
>TRBJ2-5|TRBV30
ACLPGSGGFSRETQY
>TRBJ1-3|TRBV5-5
ASSLGSSGNTIY
>TRBJ1-1|TRBV4-1
ASKRNTEAF
>TRBJ2-7|TRBV30
AGRGGQYEQY
>TRBJ1-2|TRBV6-6
ASKWAGEQNYGYT
>TRBJ1-1|TRBV6-5
ASSTDRVVTEAF
>TRBJ2-2|TRBV6-5
ASSPDTGELF
>TRBJ2-1|TRBV27
ASSWVGGSYNEQF
>TRBJ2-7|TRBV11-2
ASSLYHEQY
>TRBJ1-2|TRBV4-2
ASSRGEGQGYGYT
>TRBJ1-5|TRBV28
ASLTRGNQPQH
>TRBJ2-3|TRBV5-1
ASKLEVSADTQY
>TRBJ1-1|TRBV5-1
ASSAPPGQGGFSTEAF
>TRBJ1-4|TRBV29-1
SVERDLSGEKLF
>TRBJ2-2|TRBV14
ASSQDRAGELF
>TRBJ1-1|TRBV5-1
ASSLSLARGANTEAF
>TRBJ1-1|TRBV3-1/TRBV3-2
ASSPSQGRTEAF
>TRBJ1-5|TRBV4-2
ASSQVAGMSNQPQH
>TRBJ1-6|TRBV11-2
ASSLTLGQRNSPLH
>TRBJ1-5|TRBV24-1
ATSGGLNQPQH
>TRBJ1-3|TRBV7-9
ASSHSWDTISGNTIY
>TRBJ1-1|TRBV12-5
ASGERWAEAF
>TRBJ2-7|TRBV6-5
ASRKTVSYEQY
>TRBJ1-1|TRBV5-1
ASRDGLNTEAF
>TRBJ1-1|TRBV19
ASSPGNTARGV
>TRBJ1-3|TRBV6-4
ASSRDRGDTIY
>TRBJ2-2|TRBV7-3
ASSQTSSGELF
>TRBJ2-3|TRBV5-6
ASSPVDGAHTDTQY
>TRBJ1-3|TRBV6-6
ASRQQGNTIY
>TRBJ2-3|TRBV2
ASRGGLAESTQY
>TRBJ1-6|TRBV14
ASSQETGNHSPLH